This T cell receptor (beta chain) appears in the sequencing data of a study of blood T cell repertoires in COVID-19. Study summary: Sites across the United States, Italy and Spain contributed samples from acute and convalescent COVID-19.

CDR3 length equals 15 residues. Germline V gene lookup returns CDR1 LNHDA and CDR2 SQIVND (reference sequence). Trimming removed 4 bases from V and 9 bases from J; junction bases left unmatched: 9. Authors' processing steps: Nucleated cell counts were estimated from reference gene primer amplification. The assay was immunoSEQ multiplex PCR, and TCRdb's table has in-frame clones only and misses some. V and J calls and clone size follow that table, whereas D and trimming were derived from the DNA. The sample records roughly 120,000 clones, about 80% being singletons. The sample taken for sequencing was peripheral blood. V and J are TRBV19 and TRBJ1-6; 7 positions agree with TRBD1. The origin of this receptor is a man between 70 and 80 years old with active or convalescent COVID-19. The CDR3 DNA reads as TGTGCCAGTAGTAACACCGGGACAGCGGGTTCACCCCTCCACTTT. It yields the protein CASSNTGTAGSPLHF. Together with reference TRBV19 and TRBJ1-6, the CDR3 gives the full variable domain: DGGITQSPKYLFRKEGQNVTLSCEQNLNHDAMYWYRQDPGQGLRLIYYSQIVNDFQKGDIAEGYSVSREKKESFPLTVTSAQKNPTAFYLCASSNTGTAGSPLHFGNGTRLTVT.